This T cell receptor (beta chain) was obtained from a study of blood T cell repertoires in COVID-19. Background on the study: Material from acute and convalescent COVID-19 was sourced from the United States, Italy and Spain. Sample material is recorded as cDNA or gDNA derived from T cells, B-cell-depleted T cells, or PBMCs.

How the authors handled the data: How many nucleated cells were present was estimated from reference gene primer amplification. Sequencing was performed with immunoSEQ multiplex PCR; in TCRdb, only in-frame clones are kept and a portion is missing. Clone size and V and J calls were adopted from that table, with D and trimming inferred from the DNA. The sample gives roughly 200,000 clones, about 85% of which show up once; roughly 8% is in the top ten. The CDR3 is 18 residues long. Germline CDR1 reads SGHRS; CDR2 reads YFSETQ. The V end lost 4 bases, the J end lost 0 bases, and 22 bases lay between the germline ends.

The sequenced sample consisted of peripheral blood. The V call is TRBV5-1, the J call TRBJ1-2; the D is unclear. The sequence derives from an older woman with acute or convalescent COVID-19. The CDR3 DNA reads TGCGCCAGCAGCCAGGCAGACATTTTTTCCCCTTCTAACTATGGCTACACCTTC. Protein: CASSQADIFSPSNYGYTF.